The 3 T cell receptor beta chains in this list originate from one sample, sequenced in a study of OX40 agonist ivuxolimab in advanced cancers. The library was generated by the immunoSEQ multiplex PCR assay. TCRdb took this table from immuneACCESS and kept in-frame rearrangements with V and J called. Such tables lack part of the clones; where checked against another copy, unresolved V genes explain under half of the gap, and the rest is unexplained. The sample table contains fewer than 65,000 clones; only one count was recorded for almost 90% of them. The top ten clonotypes cover around 4.8% of the sample. The source was CD4+ or CD8+ T cells sorted from blood, collected in a trial of the OX40 agonist ivuxolimab. Receptor source: an adult with an advanced solid tumor such as melanoma, head and neck, liver or kidney cancer.

This clone was seen just once. The chain couples TRBV7-8 to TRBJ2-7; D possibly corresponds to TRBD1 (6 bases). The CDR3 is 16 amino acids. Trimming shortened V by 5 bases and J by 1 base, and 18 bases separated the two germline ends. Germline V gene data show CDR1 as SGHVS and CDR2 as FQNEAQ. The CDR3 region is CASSPRIGTPSYEQYF. In DNA form, the CDR3 reads TGTGCCAGCAGCCCAAGGATCGGGACACCATCCTACGAGCAGTACTTC.

CDR3 sequence: CASSPRDLMGTQYF. CDR3 nucleotide sequence: TGTGCCAGCAGCCCGAGAGACTTGATGGGGACCCAGTACTTC. The chain uses TRBV5-4 and TRBJ2-5; no reliable D call. The CDR3 sequence is 14 residues long. Germline V gene lookup returns CDR1 SGHNT and CDR2 YYREEE (reference sequence). V lost 4 bases and J lost 7, with 17 bases in between.

This chain uses TRBV7-2 with TRBJ1-1; D not resolved. The germline V and J ends were trimmed by 1 base and 7 bases, with 10 bases remaining between them. This CDR3 has 13 residues. Germline V CDR1 and CDR2: SGHTA, FQGNSA. The CDR3 DNA is TGTGCCAGCAGCTTAGGGACCGGATTTGAAGCTTTCTTT. It is translated as CASSLGTGFEAFF.